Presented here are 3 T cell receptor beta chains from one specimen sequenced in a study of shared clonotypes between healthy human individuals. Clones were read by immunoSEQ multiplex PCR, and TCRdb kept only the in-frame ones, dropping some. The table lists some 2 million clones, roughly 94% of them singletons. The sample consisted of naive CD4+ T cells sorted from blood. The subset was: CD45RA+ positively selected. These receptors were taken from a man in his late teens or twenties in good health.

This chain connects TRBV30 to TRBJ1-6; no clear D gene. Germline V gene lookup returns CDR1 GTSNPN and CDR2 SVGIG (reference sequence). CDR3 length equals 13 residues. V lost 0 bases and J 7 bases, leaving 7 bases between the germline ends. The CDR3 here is CAWSVEGNSPLHF. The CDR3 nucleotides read TGTGCCTGGAGTGTAGAGGGAAATTCACCCCTCCACTTT.

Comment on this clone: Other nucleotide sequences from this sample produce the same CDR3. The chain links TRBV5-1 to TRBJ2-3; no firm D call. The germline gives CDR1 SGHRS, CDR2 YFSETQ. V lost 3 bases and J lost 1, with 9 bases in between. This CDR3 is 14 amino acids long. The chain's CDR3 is CASSSPRRTDTQYF. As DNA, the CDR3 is TGCGCCAGCAGCTCCCCCCGCCGCACAGATACGCAGTATTTT.

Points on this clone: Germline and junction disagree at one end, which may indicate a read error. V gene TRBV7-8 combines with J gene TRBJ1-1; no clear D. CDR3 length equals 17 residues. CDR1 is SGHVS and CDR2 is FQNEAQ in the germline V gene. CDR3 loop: CASCLERWRERNTEAFF. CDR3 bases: TGTGCCAGCTGCTTAGAACGATGGAGGGAGAGGAACACTGAAGCTTTCTTT.